This is a list of T cell receptor beta chains from one sample in a study of T cells in Graves' hyperthyroidism and ophthalmopathy. TCRdb itself ran the multiplex PCR reads through MiXCR, one entry per CDR3 protein. The sample shows hundreds of thousands of distinct CDR3 sequences, 38% of them seen only once. The material sequenced was blood. Source of these receptors: a man between 18 and 29 years old with Graves' hyperthyroidism. CDR3s include the opening cysteine and the closing phenylalanine or tryptophan. The order of the fields is clone size, D gene, J gene, V gene, CDR3 protein, CDR3 DNA. A D gene is named only where the DNA matches it firmly. A clone size is listed for some rows: how often the clone was seen (once, few, many), or a class if it is expanded.

abundance: -
d_gene: -
j_gene: TRBJ1-1
v_gene: TRBV5-1
CDR3aa: CASSLEGVYTEAFF
CDR3nt: TGCGCCAGCAGCTTGGAGGGGGTCTACACTGAAGCTTTCTTT

abundance: -
d_gene: -
j_gene: TRBJ2-7
v_gene: TRBV29-1
CDR3aa: CSAAGTQYEQYF
CDR3nt: TGCAGCGCGGCCGGGACGCAATACGAGCAGTACTTC

abundance: -
d_gene: TRBD1
j_gene: TRBJ1-4
v_gene: TRBV4-1
CDR3aa: CASSQERRTGPWGKLFF
CDR3nt: TGCGCCAGCAGCCAAGAACGCAGGACAGGCCCCTGGGGAAAACTGTTTTTT

abundance: -
d_gene: TRBD1
j_gene: TRBJ1-5
v_gene: TRBV5-1
CDR3aa: CASSYTTGGNQPQHF
CDR3nt: TGCGCCAGCAGCTACACTACAGGGGGTAATCAGCCCCAGCATTTT

abundance: -
d_gene: TRBD2
j_gene: TRBJ2-5
v_gene: TRBV5-6
CDR3aa: CASSLSGRSLRETQYF
CDR3nt: TGTGCCAGCAGCTTGAGCGGGAGGAGCCTCCGGGAGACCCAGTACTTC

abundance: many
d_gene: -
j_gene: TRBJ2-7
v_gene: TRBV7-8
CDR3aa: CASSLAAFYEQYF
CDR3nt: TGTGCCAGCAGCTTAGCGGCTTTCTACGAGCAGTACTTC

abundance: -
d_gene: -
j_gene: TRBJ2-7
v_gene: TRBV11-2
CDR3aa: CASSFRAAEQYF
CDR3nt: TGTGCCAGCAGCTTTCGGGCGGCCGAGCAGTACTTC

abundance: many
d_gene: TRBD1
j_gene: TRBJ1-1
v_gene: TRBV29-1
CDR3aa: CSVGVQGGTEAFF
CDR3nt: TGCAGCGTTGGGGTACAGGGGGGTACTGAAGCTTTCTTT

abundance: -
d_gene: -
j_gene: TRBJ1-2
v_gene: TRBV5-4
CDR3aa: CASSFMAADYGYTF
CDR3nt: TGTGCCAGCAGCTTCATGGCAGCAGACTATGGCTACACCTTC

abundance: -
d_gene: -
j_gene: TRBJ2-7
v_gene: TRBV7-9
CDR3aa: CASSLEGGVSYEQYF
CDR3nt: TGTGCCAGCAGCTTAGAGGGGGGGGTCTCCTACGAGCAGTACTTC

abundance: -
d_gene: -
j_gene: TRBJ1-2
v_gene: TRBV5-8
CDR3aa: CASSLSDGGYTF
CDR3nt: TGTGCCAGCAGCTTGTCGGATGGCGGCTACACCTTC

abundance: once
d_gene: TRBD1
j_gene: TRBJ1-2
v_gene: TRBV25-1
CDR3aa: CASSEYLGQRYGYTF
CDR3nt: TGTGCCAGCAGTGAATATCTGGGACAGCGCTATGGCTACACCTTC

abundance: -
d_gene: -
j_gene: TRBJ1-3
v_gene: TRBV15
CDR3aa: CATSRGRDPRGYTIYF
CDR3nt: TGTGCCACCAGCAGAGGACGGGACCCGAGAGGCTACACCATATATTTT

abundance: few
d_gene: TRBD2
j_gene: TRBJ2-5
v_gene: TRBV11-2
CDR3aa: CASRGGNEETQYF
CDR3nt: TGTGCAAGCCGGGGGGGAAACGAAGAGACCCAGTACTTC

abundance: few
d_gene: -
j_gene: TRBJ1-2
v_gene: TRBV6-1
CDR3aa: CASTPGLNYGYTF
CDR3nt: TGTGCCAGCACGCCCGGCCTTAACTATGGCTACACCTTC

abundance: many
d_gene: -
j_gene: TRBJ1-5
v_gene: TRBV29-1
CDR3aa: CSVRDTNQPQHF
CDR3nt: TGCAGCGTCCGGGACACCAATCAGCCCCAGCATTTT

abundance: -
d_gene: -
j_gene: TRBJ2-7
v_gene: TRBV7-2
CDR3aa: CASHQSYEQYF
CDR3nt: TGTGCCAGCCACCAGTCCTACGAGCAGTACTTC

abundance: few
d_gene: -
j_gene: TRBJ2-7
v_gene: TRBV3-1
CDR3aa: CASSQQGEQYF
CDR3nt: TGTGCCAGCAGCCAACAGGGAGAGCAGTACTTC

abundance: few
d_gene: -
j_gene: TRBJ1-4
v_gene: TRBV5-5
CDR3aa: CASSFPDTGEEKLFF
CDR3nt: TGTGCCAGCAGCTTCCCAGACACCGGTGAGGAAAAACTGTTTTTT

abundance: few
d_gene: -
j_gene: TRBJ1-1
v_gene: TRBV9
CDR3aa: CASSVTGEDGTEAFF
CDR3nt: TGTGCCAGCAGCGTAACAGGCGAGGACGGTACTGAAGCTTTCTTT

abundance: -
d_gene: -
j_gene: TRBJ1-5
v_gene: TRBV19
CDR3aa: CASATGSNQPQHF
CDR3nt: TGTGCCAGTGCAACAGGTTCGAATCAGCCCCAGCATTTT

abundance: -
d_gene: -
j_gene: TRBJ1-4
v_gene: TRBV29-1
CDR3aa: CSVETGDEKLFF
CDR3nt: TGCAGCGTTGAGACAGGCGATGAAAAACTGTTTTTT

abundance: many
d_gene: -
j_gene: TRBJ2-7
v_gene: TRBV20-1
CDR3aa: CSALDIEQYF
CDR3nt: TGCAGTGCTCTGGACATCGAGCAGTACTTC

abundance: -
d_gene: -
j_gene: TRBJ1-5
v_gene: TRBV6-1
CDR3aa: CASRSTTWDQPQHF
CDR3nt: TGTGCCAGCAGGTCAACTACCTGGGATCAGCCCCAGCATTTT

abundance: many
d_gene: -
j_gene: TRBJ1-6
v_gene: TRBV12-3/TRBV12-4
CDR3aa: CASTSEGNSPLHF
CDR3nt: TGTGCCAGCACCTCGGAGGGGAATTCACCCCTCCACTTT

abundance: -
d_gene: -
j_gene: TRBJ2-7
v_gene: TRBV20-1
CDR3aa: CSARDSQGRNEQYF
CDR3nt: TGCAGTGCTAGAGACTCACAGGGAAGGAACGAGCAGTACTTC

abundance: -
d_gene: -
j_gene: TRBJ1-1
v_gene: TRBV7-3
CDR3aa: CASSQAAGLLNTEAFF
CDR3nt: TGCGCCAGCAGCCAAGCGGCAGGACTGCTGAACACTGAAGCTTTCTTT

abundance: once
d_gene: -
j_gene: TRBJ2-5
v_gene: TRBV18
CDR3aa: CASSTSRQETQYF
CDR3nt: TGTGCCAGCTCAACGAGCCGCCAAGAGACCCAGTACTTC

abundance: -
d_gene: -
j_gene: TRBJ1-4
v_gene: TRBV6-2/TRBV6-3
CDR3aa: CASVLGSRDNEKLFF
CDR3nt: TGTGCCAGCGTTTTGGGGAGTCGGGATAATGAAAAACTGTTTTTT

abundance: many
d_gene: TRBD2
j_gene: TRBJ2-7
v_gene: TRBV2
CDR3aa: CASSRDGTSGISEQYF
CDR3nt: TGTGCCAGCAGTCGCGATGGGACTAGCGGGATTTCCGAGCAGTACTTC

abundance: many
d_gene: TRBD1
j_gene: TRBJ1-1
v_gene: TRBV7-6
CDR3aa: CASSLSTGDTEAFF
CDR3nt: TGTGCCAGCAGCTTATCGACAGGGGACACTGAAGCTTTCTTT

abundance: few
d_gene: -
j_gene: TRBJ2-7
v_gene: TRBV6-1
CDR3aa: CASPDGGEQYF
CDR3nt: TGTGCCAGCCCCGACGGGGGAGAGCAGTACTTC

abundance: many
d_gene: TRBD1
j_gene: TRBJ2-5
v_gene: TRBV10-3
CDR3aa: CAISPQGTETQYF
CDR3nt: TGTGCCATCAGTCCACAGGGGACGGAGACCCAGTACTTC

abundance: few
d_gene: -
j_gene: TRBJ2-7
v_gene: TRBV19
CDR3aa: CASSIGKGDYEQYF
CDR3nt: TGTGCCAGTAGTATTGGAAAGGGTGACTACGAGCAGTACTTC

abundance: -
d_gene: TRBD1
j_gene: TRBJ2-5
v_gene: TRBV9
CDR3aa: CASSAQGQAQYF
CDR3nt: TGTGCCAGCAGCGCGCAGGGACAGGCCCAGTACTTC

abundance: few
d_gene: TRBD1
j_gene: TRBJ1-1
v_gene: TRBV10-3
CDR3aa: CAISESVDRGNTEAFF
CDR3nt: TGTGCCATCAGTGAGTCCGTGGACAGGGGGAACACTGAAGCTTTCTTT

abundance: many
d_gene: -
j_gene: TRBJ1-4
v_gene: TRBV29-1
CDR3aa: CSVYQVEKLFF
CDR3nt: TGCAGCGTTTATCAAGTTGAAAAACTGTTTTTT

abundance: -
d_gene: -
j_gene: TRBJ2-7
v_gene: TRBV7-9
CDR3aa: CASSLSSLHSISYEQYF
CDR3nt: TGTGCCAGCAGCCTCTCATCTCTACATTCGATCTCCTACGAGCAGTACTTC

abundance: -
d_gene: -
j_gene: TRBJ2-2
v_gene: TRBV24-1
CDR3aa: CATSDPTATNTGELFF
CDR3nt: TGTGCCACCAGTGACCCGACAGCCACGAACACCGGGGAGCTGTTTTTT

abundance: -
d_gene: -
j_gene: TRBJ2-5
v_gene: TRBV6-1
CDR3aa: CASTGGGQETQYF
CDR3nt: TGTGCCAGCACAGGAGGGGGGCAAGAGACCCAGTACTTC

abundance: many
d_gene: TRBD1
j_gene: TRBJ1-1
v_gene: TRBV19
CDR3aa: CATKDRVLNTEAFF
CDR3nt: TGTGCCACTAAAGACAGGGTCTTGAACACTGAAGCTTTCTTT

abundance: few
d_gene: -
j_gene: TRBJ2-7
v_gene: TRBV2
CDR3aa: CASSENVYEQYF
CDR3nt: TGTGCCAGCAGTGAAAACGTCTACGAGCAGTACTTC

abundance: many
d_gene: -
j_gene: TRBJ2-2
v_gene: TRBV7-2
CDR3aa: CASRPGRNTGELFF
CDR3nt: TGTGCCAGCAGACCCGGACGGAACACCGGGGAGCTGTTTTTT

abundance: few
d_gene: TRBD1
j_gene: TRBJ1-4
v_gene: TRBV12-3/TRBV12-4
CDR3aa: CASSFPFRDRGEKLFF
CDR3nt: TGTGCCAGCAGCTTCCCCTTTCGGGACAGGGGTGAAAAACTGTTTTTT

abundance: -
d_gene: -
j_gene: TRBJ1-1
v_gene: TRBV20-1
CDR3aa: CSARGGRVGLGTEAFF
CDR3nt: TGCAGTGCTAGAGGGGGCAGGGTAGGGTTGGGCACTGAAGCTTTCTTT

abundance: many
d_gene: -
j_gene: TRBJ1-2
v_gene: TRBV2
CDR3aa: CASLWGERYGYTF
CDR3nt: TGTGCCAGCCTGTGGGGGGAACGGTATGGCTACACCTTC

abundance: -
d_gene: -
j_gene: TRBJ2-1
v_gene: TRBV7-2
CDR3aa: CASSSRGHEQFF
CDR3nt: TGTGCCAGCAGCTCGAGGGGCCATGAGCAGTTCTTC